These 6 T cell receptor beta chains were all obtained from the same sample, sequenced in a study of blood T cell repertoires in COVID-19. Assay: immunoSEQ multiplex PCR; the TCRdb copy retains only in-frame clones and omits some. The table shows some 340,000 clones, with around 86% occurring only once. Sequencing input: PBMCs or T cells enriched from blood (not recorded which). The receptors originated from a woman aged 50 to 60 who had recovered from COVID-19.

J is TRBJ1-1 and V is TRBV5-4; D is undetermined. The CDR3 is 13 amino acids. CDR1 is SGHNT, CDR2 YYREEE, per germline (reference sequence). V was cut by 0 bases and J by 1 base, with 4 bases left in between. CDR3 bases: TGTGCCAGCAGCTTGGCGCGGAACACTGAAGCTTTCTTT. This translates into CASSLARNTEAFF. Variable domain in full (rest from reference TRBV5-4 and TRBJ1-1): ETGVTQSPTHLIKTRGQQVTLRCSSQSGHNTVSWYQQALGQGPQFIFQYYREEENGRGNFPPRFSGLQFPNYSSELNVNALELDDSALYLCASSLARNTEAFFGQGTRLTVV.

This clone has only one observation. The V call is TRBV7-2, the J call TRBJ1-6; TRBD1 might be the D (6 bases). Germline V gene lookup returns CDR1 SGHTA and CDR2 FQGNSA. This CDR3 is 15 amino acids long. The V gene lost 1 base and the J gene lost 6 bases, with 10 bases spanning the gap. The CDR3 here is CASSLVTGSNSPLHF. The CDR3 DNA follows: TGTGCCAGCAGCTTAGTTACAGGGTCTAATTCACCCCTCCACTTT.

This clone showed up just a few times. V is TRBV6-5 and J is TRBJ2-2; 7 bases align to TRBD2. Germline values: CDR1 MNHEY, CDR2 SVGAGI. There are 15 residues in the CDR3. After removal of 5 bases from V and 3 bases from J, the junction contained 6 bases not matched to a gene. The CDR3 region has the DNA TGTGCCAGCAGTCTCGGACTAGGGTACACCGGGGAGCTGTTTTTT. Its protein is CASSLGLGYTGELFF.

J is TRBJ1-4 and V is TRBV19; D not certain. Germline V CDR1 and CDR2: LNHDA, SQIVND (reference sequence). V was trimmed by 6 bases and J by 7 bases, leaving 15 bases between them. The CDR3 has 14 residues. CDR3 in amino acids: CASRQPGRGEKLFF. The CDR3 nucleotides read TGTGCCAGTAGACAGCCGGGGAGAGGTGAAAAACTGTTTTTT.

The chain is built from TRBV30 and TRBJ1-2; the D is unclear. Germline V gives CDR1 GTSNPN, CDR2 SVGIG (reference sequence). The CDR3 totals 11 residues. The V end was cut by 5 bases, the J end by 4 bases, with 8 bases between. CDR3 nucleotide sequence: TGTGCCTGGGGACTTAGCTATGGCTACACCTTC. Its protein product is CAWGLSYGYTF.

V gene TRBV10-3 combines with J gene TRBJ2-7, with D uncertain. Trimming pared 2 bases from V and 5 bases from J, leaving 13 bases between. This CDR3 is 14 amino acids long. CDR1 and CDR2 from the germline V gene are ENHRY and SYGVKD. This chain's CDR3 is CAISEGVRGDEQYF. The CDR3 DNA is TGTGCCATCAGTGAGGGCGTGAGAGGCGACGAGCAGTACTTC.